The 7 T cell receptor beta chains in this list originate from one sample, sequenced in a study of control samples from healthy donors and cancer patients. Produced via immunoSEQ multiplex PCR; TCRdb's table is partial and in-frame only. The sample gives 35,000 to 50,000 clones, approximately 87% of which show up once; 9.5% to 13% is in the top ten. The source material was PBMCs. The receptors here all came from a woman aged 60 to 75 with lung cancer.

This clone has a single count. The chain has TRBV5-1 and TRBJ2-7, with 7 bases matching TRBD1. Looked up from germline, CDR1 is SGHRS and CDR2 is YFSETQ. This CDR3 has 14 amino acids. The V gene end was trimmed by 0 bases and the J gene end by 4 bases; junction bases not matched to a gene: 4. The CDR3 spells CASSLEGGEYEQYF. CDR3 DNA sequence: TGCGCCAGCAGCTTGGAAGGGGGCGAGTACGAGCAGTACTTC. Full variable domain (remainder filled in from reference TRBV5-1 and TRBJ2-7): KAGVTQTPRYLIKTRGQQVTLSCSPISGHRSVSWYQQTPGQGLQFLFEYFSETQRNKGNFPGRFSGRQFSNSRSEMNVSTLELGDSALYLCASSLEGGEYEQYFGPGTRLTVT.

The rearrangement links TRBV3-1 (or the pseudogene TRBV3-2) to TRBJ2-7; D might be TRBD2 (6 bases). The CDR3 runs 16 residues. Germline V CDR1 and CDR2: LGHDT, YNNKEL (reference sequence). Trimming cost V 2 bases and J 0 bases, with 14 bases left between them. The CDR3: CASSQRLALISYEQYF. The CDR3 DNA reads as TGTGCCAGCAGCCAACGTCTAGCGCTGATCTCCTACGAGCAGTACTTC.

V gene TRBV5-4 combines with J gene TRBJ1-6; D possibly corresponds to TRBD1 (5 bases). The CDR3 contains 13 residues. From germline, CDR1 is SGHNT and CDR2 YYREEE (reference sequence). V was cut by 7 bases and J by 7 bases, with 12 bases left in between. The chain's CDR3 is CASGQGENSPLHF. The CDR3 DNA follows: TGTGCCAGCGGGCAGGGAGAAAATTCACCCCTCCACTTT.

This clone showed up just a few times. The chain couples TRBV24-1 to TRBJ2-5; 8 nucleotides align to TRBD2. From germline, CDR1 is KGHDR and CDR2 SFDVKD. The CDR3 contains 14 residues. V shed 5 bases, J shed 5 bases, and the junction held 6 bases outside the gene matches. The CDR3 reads CATSVAGGGETQYF. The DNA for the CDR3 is TGTGCCACCAGTGTGGCGGGAGGCGGCGAGACCCAGTACTTC.

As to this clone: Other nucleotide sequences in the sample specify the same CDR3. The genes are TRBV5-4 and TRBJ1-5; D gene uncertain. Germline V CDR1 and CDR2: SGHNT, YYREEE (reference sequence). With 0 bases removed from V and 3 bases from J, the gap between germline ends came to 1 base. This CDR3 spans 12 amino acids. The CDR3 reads CASSLDNQPQHF. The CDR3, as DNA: TGTGCCAGCAGCTTGGACAATCAGCCCCAGCATTTT.

This CDR3 reads CASSQDQWGSPLHF. As DNA, the CDR3 is TGTGCCAGCAGCCAAGACCAATGGGGATCACCCCTCCACTTT. J is TRBJ1-6 and V is TRBV3-1 (or the pseudogene TRBV3-2); D remains unclear. CDR1 and CDR2 from the germline V gene are LGHDT and YNNKEL (reference sequence). This CDR3 has 14 amino acids. Deletions cut 0 bases from V and 10 bases from J, with 10 bases between.

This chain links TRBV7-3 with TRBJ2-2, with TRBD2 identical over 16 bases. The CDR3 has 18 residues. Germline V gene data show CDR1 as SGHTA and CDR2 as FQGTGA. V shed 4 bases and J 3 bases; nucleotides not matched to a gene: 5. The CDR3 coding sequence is TGTGCCAGCAGCTCCTCCGGGACTAGCGGGAGGGACACCGGGGAGCTGTTTTTT. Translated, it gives CASSSSGTSGRDTGELFF.